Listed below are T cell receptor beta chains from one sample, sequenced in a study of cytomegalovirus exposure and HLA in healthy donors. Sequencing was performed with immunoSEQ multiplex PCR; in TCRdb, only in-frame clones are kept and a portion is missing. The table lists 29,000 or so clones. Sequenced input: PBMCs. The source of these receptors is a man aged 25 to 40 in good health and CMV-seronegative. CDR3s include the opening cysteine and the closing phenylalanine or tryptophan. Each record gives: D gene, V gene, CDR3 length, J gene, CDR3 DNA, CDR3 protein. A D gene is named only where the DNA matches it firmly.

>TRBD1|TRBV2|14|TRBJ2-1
TGTGCCAGCATAGGGGACAGACCATACAATGAGCAGTTCTTC
CASIGDRPYNEQFF
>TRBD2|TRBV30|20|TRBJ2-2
TGTGCCTGGAGTGTAGTATGTCGGACTAGCGGGAAAACGAACACCGGGGAGCTGTTTTTT
CAWSVVCRTSGKTNTGELFF
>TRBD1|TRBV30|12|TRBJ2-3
TGTGCCGGGGACAGGGATGGAGATACGCAGTATTTT
CAGDRDGDTQYF
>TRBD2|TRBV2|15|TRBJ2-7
TGTGCCAGCAGTGAAAAATCGCGGGGGTCCTACGAGCAGTACTTC
CASSEKSRGSYEQYF
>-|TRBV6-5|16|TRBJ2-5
TGTGCCAGCAGTTACTCCGGTATGGGCTTAGGAGAGACCCAGTACTTC
CASSYSGMGLGETQYF
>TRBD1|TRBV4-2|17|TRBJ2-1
TGTGCCAGCAGCCTCTCTCCAGGACAGGGGGCCTACAATGAGCAGTTCTTC
CASSLSPGQGAYNEQFF
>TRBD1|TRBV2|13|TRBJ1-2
TGTGCCAGCAGTGGACAGGGCGTCGAGGGCTACACCTTC
CASSGQGVEGYTF
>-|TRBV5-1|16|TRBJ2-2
TGCGCCAGCAGCTTGGGCGGGGCCCCGGGGACCGGGGAGCTGTTTTTT
CASSLGGAPGTGELFF
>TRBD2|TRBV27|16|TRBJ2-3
TGTGCCAGCAGTTTCTATAGCGGGGGGAGGACAGATACGCAGTATTTT
CASSFYSGGRTDTQYF
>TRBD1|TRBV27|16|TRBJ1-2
TGTGCCAGCAGCAGACAGGGTAGGGGGTATGTTTTGGGCTACACCTTC
CASSRQGRGYVLGYTF
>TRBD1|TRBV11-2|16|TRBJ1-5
TGTGCCAGCAGCTGGACAGGGGGCGATAGCAATCAGCCCCAGCATTTT
CASSWTGGDSNQPQHF
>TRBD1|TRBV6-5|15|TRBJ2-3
TGTGCCAGCAGTTATAGTCAGGGGGCAGGAGATACGCAGTATTTT
CASSYSQGAGDTQYF
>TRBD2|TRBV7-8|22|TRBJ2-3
TGTGCCAGCAGCTTAGAATACCGCGCGAAGCGGGGGGGTCCGAAAAGCACAGATACGCAGTATTTT
CASSLEYRAKRGGPKSTDTQYF
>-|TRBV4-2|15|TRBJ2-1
TGTGCCAGCAGCCATTCTAGGAGCTCCTACAATGAGCAGTTCTTC
CASSHSRSSYNEQFF
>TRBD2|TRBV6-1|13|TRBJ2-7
TGTGCCAGCAAAGTAGCGGGAGACTACGAGCAGTACTTC
CASKVAGDYEQYF
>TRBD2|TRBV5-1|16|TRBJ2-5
TGCGCCAGCAGCTTTTTCCTAGCGGGAGGTCAAGAGACCCAGTACTTC
CASSFFLAGGQETQYF
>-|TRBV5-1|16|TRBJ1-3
TGCGCCAGCAGCTTGGTTGAGGTCAACTCTGGAAACACCATATATTTT
CASSLVEVNSGNTIYF
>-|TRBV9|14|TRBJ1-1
TGTGCCAGCAGCGTAGGAAGAGGGAACACTGAAGCTTTCTTT
CASSVGRGNTEAFF
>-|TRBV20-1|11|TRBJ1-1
TGCAGTGCTAGAGAGAGGACTGAAGCTTTCTTT
CSARERTEAFF
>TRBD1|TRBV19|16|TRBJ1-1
TGTGCCAGTAGTTACAGGGGAGGACGCATGAACACTGAAGCTTTCTTT
CASSYRGGRMNTEAFF
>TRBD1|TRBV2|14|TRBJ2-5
TGTGCCAGCGGACAGGACAGGGTGGGGGGGACCCAGTACTTC
CASGQDRVGGTQYF
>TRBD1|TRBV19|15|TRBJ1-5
TGTGCCAGTAAATCCGGGACAGGGGGCATTCAGCCCCAGCATTTT
CASKSGTGGIQPQHF
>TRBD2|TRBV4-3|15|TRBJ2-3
TGCGCCAGCAGCCAAGGAGCGGGGGTTATTGATACGCAGTATTTT
CASSQGAGVIDTQYF
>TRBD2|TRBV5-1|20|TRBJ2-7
TGCGCCAGCAGCTGGAGCTATAGGACAAGGAGGACTAGCGGGATCTACGAGCAGTACTTC
CASSWSYRTRRTSGIYEQYF
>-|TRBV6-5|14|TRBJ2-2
TGTGCCAGCAGAATGGGGCTAGCGCCCGGGGAGCTGTTTTTT
CASRMGLAPGELFF
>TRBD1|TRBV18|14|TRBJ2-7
TGTGCCAGCTACAGGACAGGGTTCTCCTACGAGCAGTACTTC
CASYRTGFSYEQYF
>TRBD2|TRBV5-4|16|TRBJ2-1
TGTGCCAGCAGGACCCCTAGCGGGGGGGCGGGTAATGAGCAGTTCTTC
CASRTPSGGAGNEQFF
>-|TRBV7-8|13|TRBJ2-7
TGTGCCAGCAGGCCAGACAGTGTCCACGAGCAGTACTTC
CASRPDSVHEQYF
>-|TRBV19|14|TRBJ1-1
TGTGCCAGTACCGCTAGACGGCTGAACACTGAAGCTTTCTTT
CASTARRLNTEAFF
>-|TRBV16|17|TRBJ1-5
TGTGCCAGCAGCCTGGGAATACAGGGAATAAGCAATCAGCCCCAGCATTTT
CASSLGIQGISNQPQHF
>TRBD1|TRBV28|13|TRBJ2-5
TGTGCCAGCAGCAGTGGACAGGGAGAGACCCAGTACTTC
CASSSGQGETQYF
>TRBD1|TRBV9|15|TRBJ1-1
TGTGCCAGCAGCCTACACAGGGGGGCGAACACTGAAGCTTTCTTT
CASSLHRGANTEAFF
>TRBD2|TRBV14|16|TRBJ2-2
TGTGCCAGCAGCCGGGGACTAGCGGGATCCACCGGGGAGCTGTTTTTT
CASSRGLAGSTGELFF
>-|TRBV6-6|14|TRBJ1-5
TGTGCCAGCAGTTACTCGACAGCACCCCCGCCCCAGCATTTT
CASSYSTAPPPQHF
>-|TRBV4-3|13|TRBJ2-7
TGCGCCAGCAGCCAAGGCGTCACCTACGAGCAGTACTTC
CASSQGVTYEQYF
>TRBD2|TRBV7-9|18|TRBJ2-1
TGTGCCAGCAGCATAGCCCACCTAAGGACTAGCGGGAAGAATGAGCAGTTCTTC
CASSIAHLRTSGKNEQFF
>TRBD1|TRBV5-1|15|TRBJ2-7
TGCGCCAGCAGCCAGACAGGGGGTATCTCCTACGAGCAGTACTTC
CASSQTGGISYEQYF
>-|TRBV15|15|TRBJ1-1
TGTGCCACCAGCTCCCCTGACGCCGCGGGCACTGAAGCTTCCTTT
CATSSPDAAGTEASF
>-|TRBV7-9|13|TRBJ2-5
TGTGCCAGCAGCTTCACTGGGCCAGAGACCCAGTACTTC
CASSFTGPETQYF
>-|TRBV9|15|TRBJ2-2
TGTGCCAGCAACCGTGACAGGCGAGGCACCGGGGAGCTGTTTTTT
CASNRDRRGTGELFF
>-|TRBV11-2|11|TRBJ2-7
TGTGCCAGCAGCACTACCTACGAGCAGTACTTC
CASSTTYEQYF
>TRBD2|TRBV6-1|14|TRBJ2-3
TGTGCCAGCAGTGAGGGGGGGTGGGCAGATACGCAGTATTTT
CASSEGGWADTQYF
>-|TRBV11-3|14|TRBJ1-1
TGTGCCAGCAGCTTCGGGACAACGAACACTGAAGCTTTCTTT
CASSFGTTNTEAFF